The clone carrying this T cell receptor beta chain appeared a few times. The germline V gene encodes CDR1 PRHDT and CDR2 FYEKMQ (reference sequence). The CDR3 runs 14 residues. V was shortened by 2 bases and J by 2 bases, with 10 bases between the two germline ends. Measured with immunoSEQ multiplex PCR; TCRdb has only the in-frame clones, and not every one. The sample has tens of thousands of clones, 82% seen once; the top ten hold roughly a sixth. This record belongs to a study of blood T cell repertoires in COVID-19. This sequence joins TRBV13 and TRBJ2-7; maybe TRBD2 (5 bases). The receptor was isolated from a human donor in a cohort sampled during active COVID-19. The sequenced sample consisted of peripheral blood. CDR3 residues: CASSLRRVPYEQYF. DNA for the CDR3: TGTGCCAGCAGCTTACGGCGGGTGCCCTACGAGCAGTACTTC. Full variable domain (rest looked up from reference TRBV13 and TRBJ2-7): AAGVIQSPRHLIKEKRETATLKCYPIPRHDTVYWYQQGPGQDPQFLISFYEKMQSDKGSIPDRFSAQQFSDYHSELNMSSLELGDSALYFCASSLRRVPYEQYFGPGTRLTVT.